The clone carrying this T cell receptor (beta chain) was seen ten or more times. This sample is drawn from a study of T cells in Graves' hyperthyroidism and ophthalmopathy. RNA transcripts served as the template for amplifying TCR beta CDR3 regions. Primed by the HTBI set, a first-round RT-PCR was run on the TCR CDR3. TCRdb recomputed calls from the multiplex PCR reads with MiXCR, one row per CDR3 protein. The sample includes approximately 420,000 distinct CDR3 sequences, around 13% seen only once; the top ten take 5% to 6.5%. Reasons for excluding patients were uncontrolled infection, other autoimmune disease, pregnancy or lactation. This CDR3 has 12 amino acids. Germline values: CDR1 DFQATT, CDR2 SNEGSKA (reference sequence). V lost 6 bases and J lost 4, with 12 bases in between.

Specimen: blood. V and J are TRBV20-1 and TRBJ2-5; D might be TRBD1 or TRBD2, each matching 6 bases. This sequence originates from a woman in her late teens or twenties with Graves' hyperthyroidism. CDR3 nucleotide sequence: TGCAGTGCCTTACAGGGAGGAGAGACCCAGTACTTC. Amino acid sequence: CSALQGGETQYF.